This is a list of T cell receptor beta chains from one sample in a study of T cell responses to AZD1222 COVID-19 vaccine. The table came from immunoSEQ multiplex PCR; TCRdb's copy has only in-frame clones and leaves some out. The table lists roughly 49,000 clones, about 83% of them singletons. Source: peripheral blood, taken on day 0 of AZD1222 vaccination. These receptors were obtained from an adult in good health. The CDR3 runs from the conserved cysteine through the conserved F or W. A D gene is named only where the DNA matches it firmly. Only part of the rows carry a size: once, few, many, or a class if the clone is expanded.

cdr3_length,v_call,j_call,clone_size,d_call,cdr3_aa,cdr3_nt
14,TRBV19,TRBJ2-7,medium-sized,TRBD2,CASSPAGAFAEQYF,TGTGCCAGTAGTCCAGCGGGAGCTTTCGCCGAGCAGTACTTC
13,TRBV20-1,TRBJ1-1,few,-,CSASLQPNTEAFF,TGCAGTGCTAGTCTACAGCCGAACACTGAAGCTTTCTTT
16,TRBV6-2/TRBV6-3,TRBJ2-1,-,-,CASSYSGLISYNEQFF,TGTGCCAGCAGTTACTCGGGTTTAATCTCCTACAATGAGCAGTTCTTC
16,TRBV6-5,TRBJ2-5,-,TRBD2,CASSSILAGTQETQYF,TGTGCCAGCAGTTCCATACTAGCGGGGACCCAAGAGACCCAGTACTTC
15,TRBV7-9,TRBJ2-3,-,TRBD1,CASSLGDRGPDTQYF,TGTGCCAGCAGCTTAGGAGACAGGGGGCCAGATACGCAGTATTTT
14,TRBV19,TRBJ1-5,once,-,CASSIGGVGQPQHF,TGTGCCAGTAGTATTGGTGGGGTTGGTCAGCCCCAGCATTTT
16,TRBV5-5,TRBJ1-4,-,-,CASSQEGQRNNEKLFF,TGTGCCAGCAGCCAAGAAGGACAGAGAAATAATGAAAAACTGTTTTTT
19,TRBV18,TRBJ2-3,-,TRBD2,CASSPRGAGGPIGTDTQYF,TGTGCCAGCTCACCAAGGGGCGCGGGAGGGCCGATCGGCACAGATACGCAGTATTTT
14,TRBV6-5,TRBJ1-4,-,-,CASSTRGRGEKLFF,TGTGCCAGCAGTACCAGGGGAAGGGGTGAAAAACTGTTTTTT
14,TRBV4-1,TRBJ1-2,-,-,CASSQPGQVYGYTF,TGCGCCAGCAGCCAACCGGGACAAGTCTATGGCTACACCTTC
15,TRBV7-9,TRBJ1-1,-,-,CASSLGARSSAEAFF,TGTGCCAGCAGCTTAGGCGCGCGGAGTTCGGCCGAAGCTTTCTTT
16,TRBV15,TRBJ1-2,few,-,CATSSQEAYSGNGYTF,TGTGCCACCAGCAGTCAGGAGGCCTACTCAGGAAACGGCTACACCTTC
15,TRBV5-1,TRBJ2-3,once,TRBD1,CASSLGQGFTDTQYF,TGCGCCAGCAGCTTGGGACAGGGTTTCACAGATACGCAGTATTTT
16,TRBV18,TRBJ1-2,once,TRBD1,CASSLSGTGVNYGYTF,TGTGCCAGCTCACTATCCGGGACAGGGGTTAACTATGGCTACACCTTC
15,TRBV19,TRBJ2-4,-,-,CASSIDQHTQNIQYF,TGTGCCAGTAGTATAGATCAGCATACCCAAAACATTCAGTACTTC
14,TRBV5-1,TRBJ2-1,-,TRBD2,CASSVGLAIGEQFF,TGCGCCAGCAGCGTGGGACTAGCGATCGGTGAGCAGTTCTTC
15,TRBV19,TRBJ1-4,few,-,CASSSYGLTNEKLFF,TGTGCCAGTAGTTCTTACGGACTAACTAATGAAAAACTGTTTTTT
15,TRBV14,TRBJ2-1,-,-,CASSQEKGSYNEQFF,TGTGCCAGCAGCCAAGAAAAGGGTTCCTACAATGAGCAGTTCTTC
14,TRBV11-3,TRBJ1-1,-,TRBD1,CASSLEGDRGEAFF,TGTGCCAGCAGCTTAGAAGGAGACAGGGGGGAAGCTTTCTTT
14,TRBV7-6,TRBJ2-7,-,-,CASSLSEGDYEQYF,TGTGCCAGCAGCTTATCGGAGGGCGACTACGAGCAGTACTTC
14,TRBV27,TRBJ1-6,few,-,CASSFQAYNSPLHF,TGTGCCAGCAGTTTCCAGGCGTATAATTCACCCCTCCACTTT
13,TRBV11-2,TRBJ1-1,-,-,CASSLGRYTEAFF,TGTGCCAGCAGCCTTGGACGGTACACTGAAGCTTTCTTT